The clone carrying this T cell receptor (beta chain) came up a few times. Its antigen is unidentified. This sample is drawn from a study of identical twins. TCRdb ran MiXCR on the 5' RACE reads and lists one entry per CDR3 protein. Here the sample spans roughly 630,000 distinct CDR3 sequences, around 7.5% being singletons. Overall study findings and caveats: Twin-shared out-of-frame alpha sequences were enriched for low generation probability. The study found that models underestimated out-of-frame TCR alpha sharing in monozygotic twins. Insertion counts were lower in abundant cord blood beta clonotypes, a trend that memory repertoires did not show.

The V gene end was trimmed by 2 bases and the J gene end by 4 bases; junction bases not matched to a gene: 7. Germline values: CDR1 SGHVS, CDR2 FNYEAQ. The CDR3 runs to 16 residues. All donors comprised healthy Caucasians. Another study also made use of these data, one on yellow fever vaccine responses in identical twins.

The sequenced sample was PBMCs. This chain uses TRBV7-6 with TRBJ2-3, with TRBD1 matching 9 bases. The TCR originated in a woman under 30 in good health. The CDR3 loop reads CASSLLDRGLSDTQYF. CDR3 nucleotide sequence: TGTGCCAGCAGCTTACTGGACAGGGGTTTATCAGATACGCAGTATTTT. Full variable domain (missing parts from reference TRBV7-6 and TRBJ2-3): GAGVSQSPRYKVTKRGQDVALRCDPISGHVSLYWYRQALGQGPEFLTYFNYEAQQDKSGLPNDRFSAERPEGSISTLTIQRTEQRDSAMYRCASSLLDRGLSDTQYFGPGTRLTVL.